This passage covers 13 T cell receptor beta chains from one sample sequenced in a study of T cells in Graves' hyperthyroidism and ophthalmopathy. Researchers amplified the TCR beta CDR3 regions from RNA transcripts. HTBI primers were the set used in a first-round RT-PCR of the TCR CDR3. TCRdb passed the multiplex PCR reads through MiXCR, listing each CDR3 protein once. In the table there are about 290,000 distinct CDR3 sequences, over 15% of which are singletons. The sample consisted of blood. Source of these receptors: a man aged 30 to 39 with Graves' hyperthyroidism.

This chain links TRBV28 with TRBJ2-2; TRBD2 aligns across 8 bases. This CDR3 is 17 amino acids long. Germline V gene data show CDR1 as MDHEN and CDR2 as SYDVKM. J lost 0 bases, V lost 3 bases, and 6 bases had no gene match. CDR3 DNA: TGTGCCAGCAGTTTTTTTTCCGGGAGGGCGAACACCGGGGAGCTGTTTTTT. This encodes CASSFFSGRANTGELFF.

This clonotype was seen more than once but under ten times. The chain employs TRBV29-1 and TRBJ2-1; D gene ambiguous. CDR1 and CDR2 from the germline V gene are SQVTM and ANQGSEA. Trimming pared 0 bases from V and 5 bases from J, leaving 20 bases between. CDR3 length equals 17 residues. CDR3 sequence (DNA): TGCAGCGTTGAAGACCCCGGCCCCGGATGTTTAGACAATGAGCAGTTCTTC. The encoded protein is CSVEDPGPGCLDNEQFF.

The chain has TRBV30 and TRBJ2-7; weak D call: TRBD2 (7 bases). Germline CDR1 is GTSNPN and CDR2 is SVGIG (reference sequence). V dropped 3 bases and J dropped 4 bases, with 13 bases sitting between them. The CDR3 has 13 amino acids. The CDR3 region has the DNA TGTGCCTGGAGGGGGGGGGCAGCATACGAGCAGTACTTC. Residues: CAWRGGAAYEQYF.

This clonotype was counted at least ten times. The rearrangement links TRBV9 to TRBJ1-6; weak D call: TRBD1 (5 bases). The CDR3 has 15 residues. V shed 3 bases and J shed 8 bases, with 15 bases lying between them. Germline V lookup: CDR1 SGDLS, CDR2 YYNGEE. CDR3 sequence reads: CASSAGQGRDSPLHF. The CDR3 nucleotides read TGTGCCAGCAGCGCCGGACAAGGACGGGATTCACCCCTCCACTTT.

This clonotype has a count of ten or more. The chain uses TRBV27 and TRBJ2-3, with a possible D match to TRBD1 (5 bases). This CDR3 region has 14 residues. The ends were cut back, 5 bases at V and 4 bases at J, with 13 bases in the middle. Germline CDR1 is MNHEY and CDR2 is SMNVEV (reference sequence). CDR3 in DNA: TGTGCCAGCAGTCCGCACAGGAGATCAGATACGCAGTATTTT. It translates to CASSPHRRSDTQYF.

The sample holds many counts of this clonotype. V gene TRBV28 combines with J gene TRBJ1-5, with a tentative D call TRBD1 (6 bases). This CDR3 has 16 amino acids. CDR1 and CDR2 from the germline V gene are MDHEN and SYDVKM. The V end was cut by 5 bases, the J end by 6 bases, with 20 bases between. The CDR3 loop is CASSGGGTPEGQPQHF. In DNA, the CDR3 is TGTGCCAGCAGTGGGGGCGGGACACCTGAGGGTCAGCCCCAGCATTTT.

This chain uses TRBV11-3 with TRBJ2-3; 7 positions agree with TRBD2. CDR1 and CDR2 from the germline V gene are SGHNT and YENEEA. This CDR3 is built from 13 residues. The V and J ends lost 3 bases and 5 bases, in that order; junction bases with no gene match: 2. The chain's CDR3 is CASSLGEGDTQYF. DNA of the CDR3: TGTGCCAGCAGCTTGGGGGAGGGAGATACGCAGTATTTT.

This clonotype was picked up many times. This chain links TRBV5-1 with TRBJ2-3; D not certain. Trimming stripped 4 bases from V and 3 bases from J, with 15 bases between. CDR1 and CDR2 (germline): SGHRS, YFSETQ. The CDR3 is 15 amino acids. CDR3 residues: CASSPGFIGTDTQYF. The CDR3 DNA reads TGCGCCAGCAGCCCTGGGTTCATAGGTACAGATACGCAGTATTTT. The variable domain in full, completed from reference TRBV5-1 and TRBJ2-3, reads KAGVTQTPRYLIKTRGQQVTLSCSPISGHRSVSWYQQTPGQGLQFLFEYFSETQRNKGNFPGRFSGRQFSNSRSEMNVSTLELGDSALYLCASSPGFIGTDTQYFGPGTRLTVL.

This clonotype was detected ten times or more. This chain connects TRBV2 to TRBJ1-1, with a weak D call TRBD1 (6 bases). Trimming left V 7 bases short and J 4 bases short, with 13 bases between. CDR3 length: 13 amino acids. CDR1 SNHLY and CDR2 FYNNEI come from the germline V gene. CDR3: CASTEQGSTEAFF. The CDR3 nucleotides read TGTGCCAGCACCGAACAGGGTAGCACTGAAGCTTTCTTT. The whole variable domain, remainder taken from reference TRBV2 and TRBJ1-1, is EPEVTQTPSHQVTQMGQEVILRCVPISNHLYFYWYRQILGQKVEFLVSFYNNEISEKSEIFDDQFSVERPDGSNFTLKIRSTKLEDSAMYFCASTEQGSTEAFFGQGTRLTVV.

This clonotype has at least ten counts. The chain links TRBV3-1 to TRBJ2-4; 9 nucleotides match TRBD1. J gave up 7 bases and V 1 base, and 5 bases lay outside the gene matches. From germline, CDR1 is LGHDT and CDR2 YNNKEL (reference sequence). The CDR3 spans 15 residues. In nucleotides, the CDR3 is TGTGCCAGCAGCCAAGGGACAGGGGTATCCAACATTCAGTACTTC. This translates into CASSQGTGVSNIQYF.

The sample holds many counts of this clonotype. The chain employs TRBV20-1 and TRBJ1-5, with D maybe TRBD1 (6 bases). V was clipped by 5 bases and J by 5 bases, with 19 bases between them. The germline CDR1 and CDR2 sequences are DFQATT and SNEGSKA (reference sequence). There are 15 residues in the CDR3. CDR3 region: CSAGQGGAFDQPQHF. CDR3 sequence (DNA): TGCAGTGCTGGACAAGGGGGGGCTTTCGATCAGCCCCAGCATTTT.

Points on this clonotype: This could be a read error, since a much larger clone is one nucleotide away. The chain joins TRBV18 to TRBJ1-1; tentative D call: TRBD1 (6 bases). Germline-derived CDR1 and CDR2 are KGHSH and LQKENI. The CDR3 runs to 14 residues. The CDR3 region is CASSSRQADTEVFF. CDR3 in DNA: TGTGCCAGCTCATCGAGACAGGCGGACACTGAAGTTTTCTTT.

The rearrangement joins TRBV4-1 to TRBJ2-4; 10 positions agree with TRBD1. The CDR3 has 17 amino acids. Germline V gene sequence: CDR1 MGHRA, CDR2 YSYEKL. Trimming removed 1 base from V and 3 bases from J; junction bases left unmatched: 6. CDR3 sequence (DNA): TGCGCCAGCAGCCAAGGACAGGGGGCGCGTAGCAAAAACATTCAGTACTTC. It yields the protein CASSQGQGARSKNIQYF.